Listed here are 26 T cell receptor beta chains from one sample, sequenced in a study of blood T cell repertoires in COVID-19. Method: immunoSEQ multiplex PCR; TCRdb's copy keeps in-frame clones and lacks some. The sample includes hundreds of thousands of clones, approximately 87% seen only once; the top ten take 3.5% to 4.5%. What was sequenced was peripheral blood. These receptor sequences come from a woman between 50 and 59 years old with active or convalescent COVID-19.

This clone was found a few times. The J gene is TRBJ2-3, the V gene TRBV4-3; D is possibly TRBD2 (6 bases). V shed 0 bases and J shed 8 bases, with 15 bases lying between them. The CDR3 runs 15 residues. Looked up from germline, CDR1 is LGHNA and CDR2 is YSLEER. The CDR3: CASSQDRASATTQYF. CDR3 nucleotide sequence: TGCGCCAGCAGCCAAGATCGAGCTAGCGCTACTACGCAGTATTTT.

The J gene is TRBJ1-4, the V gene TRBV27; 9 bases fit TRBD1. Germline CDR1 and CDR2: MNHEY and SMNVEV (reference sequence). The CDR3 sequence is 15 residues long. After removal of 5 bases from V and 3 bases from J, the junction contained 4 bases not matched to a gene. The CDR3 coding sequence is TGTGCCAGCAGTCCTACAGGGGGCTCTAATGAAAAACTGTTTTTT. Its protein is CASSPTGGSNEKLFF.

The V gene is TRBV11-3, the J gene TRBJ2-1; perhaps TRBD2 as D (7 bases). The ends were cut back, 5 bases at V and 10 bases at J, with 18 bases in the middle. Germline lookup yields CDR1 SGHNT and CDR2 YENEEA. The CDR3 is 14 residues long. The CDR3 here is CASSLTVGGHEQFF. The CDR3 nucleotides are TGTGCCAGCAGCCTAACGGTGGGGGGGCACGAGCAGTTCTTC.

J is TRBJ1-1 and V is TRBV27, with D unclear. CDR1 is MNHEY, CDR2 SMNVEV, per germline (reference sequence). Trimming took 2 bases from V and 0 from J, leaving 10 bases between them. This CDR3 has 15 residues. The DNA for the CDR3 is TGTGCCAGCAGTTTAGGCGGGTCCTTGAACACTGAAGCTTTCTTT. Protein sequence: CASSLGGSLNTEAFF.

The rearrangement links TRBV10-3 to TRBJ2-1; D not resolved. Deletions cut 0 bases from V and 5 bases from J, with 8 bases between. This CDR3 has 14 residues. The germline gives CDR1 ENHRY, CDR2 SYGVKD. The CDR3 bases are TGTGCCATCAGTGAGTCGATTCAGAACAATGAGCAGTTCTTC. Amino acid sequence: CAISESIQNNEQFF.

The chain employs TRBV6-5 and TRBJ2-7; 9 nucleotides agree with TRBD2. CDR3 length equals 14 residues. Germline V gene data show CDR1 as MNHEY and CDR2 as SVGAGI. J gave up 3 bases and V 7 bases, and 7 bases lay outside the gene matches. CDR3 bases: TGTGCCAGCACCGTAGCGGGAGCAGGCTACGAGCAGTACTTC. Residues: CASTVAGAGYEQYF.

The chain has TRBV28 and TRBJ1-5; tentatively, D is TRBD1 (5 bases). The ends were cut back, 6 bases at V and 0 bases at J, with 18 bases in the middle. The CDR3 extends over 17 amino acids. Germline assignment: CDR1 MDHEN and CDR2 SYDVKM. In DNA form, the CDR3 reads TGTGCCAGCAGCCCTGACAGACGGTCCCATAGCAATCAGCCCCAGCATTTT. Translating gives CASSPDRRSHSNQPQHF.

The chain uses TRBV4-3 and TRBJ1-4; 12 bases fit TRBD1. Trimming at V came to 2 bases and at J to 6 bases, leaving 16 bases not matched to a gene. Germline CDR1 reads LGHNA; CDR2 reads YSLEER. The CDR3 consists of 20 residues. The CDR3 loop is CASSQKPLGTGGLWDEKLFF. CDR3 DNA sequence: TGCGCCAGCAGCCAAAAACCGTTGGGGACAGGGGGCTTATGGGATGAAAAACTGTTTTTT.

The J gene is TRBJ2-5, the V gene TRBV10-3, with 7 bases fitting TRBD2. Germline V gene data show CDR1 as ENHRY and CDR2 as SYGVKD. V shed 6 bases, J shed 4 bases, and the junction held 8 bases outside the gene matches. The CDR3 covers 14 residues. CDR3 region: CAIREAGLGETQYF. The DNA for the CDR3 is TGTGCCATCAGGGAAGCGGGGTTAGGAGAGACCCAGTACTTC.

The chain recombines TRBV7-9 with TRBJ1-6; D call uncertain. The germline gives CDR1 SEHNR, CDR2 FQNEAQ (reference sequence). With 0 bases removed from V and 0 bases from J, the gap between germline ends came to 9 bases. The CDR3 spans 17 residues. The CDR3 DNA is TGTGCCAGCAGCTTAGCAAGGAGCGACTCCTATAATTCACCCCTCCACTTT. Protein sequence: CASSLARSDSYNSPLHF.

This clone was found a few times. The rearrangement uses TRBV5-1 and TRBJ2-1, with TRBD2 matching 8 bases. The CDR3 extends over 16 amino acids. Germline V gene lookup returns CDR1 SGHRS and CDR2 YFSETQ. The trim removed 4 bases at V and 0 bases at J, leaving 6 bases unmatched. Written as DNA, the CDR3 is TGCGCCAGCAGCCCGGGAGGGGGGGTCTCCTACAATGAGCAGTTCTTC. Encoded protein: CASSPGGGVSYNEQFF.

This chain links TRBV28 with TRBJ2-7, with 9 bases matching TRBD1. CDR3 size: 13 residues. V lost 6 bases to trimming and J lost 3 bases; unmatched junction nucleotides: 3. In germline, CDR1 is MDHEN, CDR2 SYDVKM. The CDR3 is CASRDRGVYEQYF. The CDR3 DNA follows: TGTGCCAGCAGGGACAGGGGTGTCTACGAGCAGTACTTC.

The sample holds one count of this clone. The genes are TRBV29-1 and TRBJ1-1, with a tentative D call TRBD1 (5 bases). V was pared by 4 bases and J by 1 base, with 16 bases between. Looked up from germline, CDR1 is SQVTM and CDR2 is ANQGSEA. The CDR3 sequence is 15 residues long. The chain's CDR3 is CSVARIAGGNTEAFF. CDR3 nucleotides: TGCAGCGTTGCCCGAATAGCGGGGGGGAACACTGAAGCTTTCTTT. The whole variable domain, filled in from reference TRBV29-1 and TRBJ1-1, reads SAVISQKPSRDICQRGTSLTIQCQVDSQVTMMFWYRQQPGQSLTLIATANQGSEATYESGFVIDKFPISRPNLTFSTLTVSNMSPEDSSIYLCSVARIAGGNTEAFFGQGTRLTVV.

The genes are TRBV19 and TRBJ2-3; D is perhaps TRBD2 (6 bases). V lost 1 base, J lost 2 bases, and 19 bases lay in between. The CDR3 covers 18 residues. The germline gives CDR1 LNHDA, CDR2 SQIVND (reference sequence). The CDR3 loop is CASSIGTLQGGDTDTQYF. CDR3 nucleotide sequence: TGTGCCAGTAGTATAGGTACCCTCCAGGGAGGCGACACAGATACGCAGTATTTT.

The rearrangement joins TRBV15 to TRBJ1-6; a possible D gene is TRBD1 (5 bases). The CDR3 spans 14 residues. CDR1 is LNHNV, CDR2 YYDKDF, per germline (reference sequence). V lost 3 bases and J 9 bases, leaving 12 bases between the germline ends. CDR3 coding DNA: TGTGCCACCAGCAGGCGGGACCGAAGTTCACCCCTCCACTTT. Its translation is CATSRRDRSSPLHF.

This chain connects TRBV20-1 to TRBJ2-1; D is ambiguous. The CDR3 contains 11 residues. V was trimmed by 2 bases and J by 4 bases, leaving 3 bases between them. Germline V CDR1 and CDR2: DFQATT, SNEGSKA (reference sequence). The DNA of the CDR3 is TGCAGTGCTAGACTATACAATGAGCAGTTCTTC. Its protein product is CSARLYNEQFF.

J is TRBJ1-5 and V is TRBV2; 8 bases match TRBD1. The V and J ends lost 6 bases and 7 bases, in that order; junction bases with no gene match: 8. The CDR3 runs to 14 residues. Per germline, CDR1 SNHLY and CDR2 FYNNEI. The CDR3 loop is CASRGDRGGQPQHF. The CDR3 DNA is TGTGCCAGCAGGGGTGACAGGGGAGGACAGCCCCAGCATTTT.

This clone appeared once. CDR3 in amino acids: CASSLTPSGGHNNEQFF. The CDR3, as DNA: TGTGCCAGCAGCTTAACCCCCAGCGGGGGGCATAACAATGAGCAGTTCTTC. The chain employs TRBV11-2 and TRBJ2-1; 9 nucleotides align to TRBD2. The CDR3 length is 17 residues. The germline V gene encodes CDR1 SGHAT and CDR2 FQNNGV. The V gene end was trimmed by 2 bases and the J gene end by 5 bases; junction bases not matched to a gene: 10.

This rearrangement joins TRBV11-2 to TRBJ1-4; D perhaps matches TRBD1 (6 bases). V was pared by 2 bases and J by 2 bases, with 9 bases between. This CDR3 spans 15 amino acids. The germline gives CDR1 SGHAT, CDR2 FQNNGV. In nucleotides, the CDR3 is TGTGCCAGCAGCTTACAGGGGCGGACTAATGAAAAACTGTTTTTT. This encodes CASSLQGRTNEKLFF.

The chain couples TRBV18 to TRBJ2-1; D may be TRBD1 (5 bases). Trimming took off 3 bases at V and 8 bases at J, with 17 bases between the two ends. This CDR3 region has 15 residues. CDR1 and CDR2 (germline): KGHSH, LQKENI. In DNA form, the CDR3 reads TGTGCCAGCTCACCGGCAGGTGGGGCAGTGGATGAGCAGTTCTTC. This codes for CASSPAGGAVDEQFF.

With regard to this clone: The same CDR3 can be traced to other DNA sequences in this sample. The gene calls are TRBV3-1 (or the pseudogene TRBV3-2) and TRBJ2-7, with D perhaps matching TRBD2 (5 bases). Between the trimmed V and J ends, which lost 1 base and 6 bases, there was a span of 13 bases. Germline V lookup: CDR1 LGHDT, CDR2 YNNKEL (reference sequence). The CDR3 contains 14 residues. The CDR3 DNA sequence: TGTGCCAGCAGCCAAGTCGGAGACCGGGGCGAGCAGTACTTC. Protein product: CASSQVGDRGEQYF.

This clone was detected once. CDR3: CASSQDSTGELFF. The CDR3 coding sequence is TGCGCCAGCAGCCAGGACAGCACCGGGGAGCTGTTTTTT. This chain connects TRBV4-1 to TRBJ2-2; D may be TRBD1 (6 bases). Per germline, CDR1 MGHRA and CDR2 YSYEKL. The V and J ends lost 3 bases and 4 bases respectively, with 6 bases between them. The length of the CDR3 is 13 residues.

The chain carries TRBV14 and TRBJ2-1; 14 bases map to TRBD2. The CDR3 totals 18 residues. V was pared by 0 bases and J by 0 bases, with 1 base of the junction left unmatched. From germline, CDR1 is SGHDN and CDR2 FVKESK. In DNA, the CDR3 is TGTGCCAGCAGCCAAGATGGGACTAGCGGGAGCTCCTACAATGAGCAGTTCTTC. Protein product: CASSQDGTSGSSYNEQFF. The full variable domain, its missing parts supplied by reference TRBV14 and TRBJ2-1, is EAGVTQFPSHSVIEKGQTVTLRCDPISGHDNLYWYRRVMGKEIKFLLHFVKESKQDESGMPNNRFLAERTGGTYSTLKVQPAELEDSGVYFCASSQDGTSGSSYNEQFFGPGTRLTVL.

The CDR3 loop reads CASSLVVAGGTYEQYF. CDR3 DNA: TGTGCCAGCAGCTTAGTGGTAGCGGGGGGTACCTACGAGCAGTACTTC. The chain employs TRBV7-2 and TRBJ2-7; 10 bases line up with TRBD2. The germline V gene has CDR1 SGHTA and CDR2 FQGNSA. This CDR3 spans 16 amino acids. Trimming cost V 1 base and J 2 bases; bases outside gene matches: 5.

The V call is TRBV12-3 or TRBV12-4, the J call TRBJ2-3; possible D gene TRBD1, 6 bases. The V end was cut by 6 bases, the J end by 4 bases, with 11 bases between. This CDR3 contains 13 residues. CDR3 loop: CASSRRTADTQYF. The CDR3 DNA reads TGTGCCAGCAGCCGGCGGACAGCAGATACGCAGTATTTT.

The rearrangement joins TRBV28 to TRBJ1-1; no reliable D call. The CDR3 is 14 residues long. Germline values: CDR1 MDHEN, CDR2 SYDVKM. The V end was cut by 1 base, the J end by 2 bases, with 8 bases between. This CDR3 is CASSLFSGNTEAFF. In DNA form, the CDR3 reads TGTGCCAGCAGTTTATTCTCAGGTAACACTGAAGCTTTCTTT. Complete variable domain (other parts from reference TRBV28 and TRBJ1-1): DVKVTQSSRYLVKRTGEKVFLECVQDMDHENMFWYRQDPGLGLRLIYFSYDVKMKEKGDIPEGYSVSREKKERFSLILESASTNQTSMYLCASSLFSGNTEAFFGQGTRLTVV.